Listed below are T cell receptor beta chains from one sample, sequenced in a study of blood T cell repertoires in COVID-19. The repertoire was sequenced with immunoSEQ multiplex PCR; TCRdb's copy has only in-frame clones and lacks some. The sample consists of tens of thousands of clones, around 82% of them appearing once. Sequences were obtained from peripheral blood. The receptors were gathered from a man aged 80 or over with active COVID-19. Each CDR3 is given with its conserved first and last residue. D genes are given only for firm matches. Some rows have no size entry. The others give once, few or many, or a class for an expanded clone.

size,D,J,V,DNA,CDR3
-,-,TRBJ1-2,TRBV5-1,TGCGCCAGCAGCCCACAAGCAGTAGCCAACTATGGCTACACCTTC,CASSPQAVANYGYTF
-,TRBD2,TRBJ2-7,TRBV4-3,TGCGCCAGCAGCCAAAGGACTAGCGATTACGAGCAGTACTTC,CASSQRTSDYEQYF
-,-,TRBJ1-4,TRBV7-2,TGTGCCAGCAGCTTACGTCCGGGGGTACGTCCTAATGAAAAACTGTTTTTT,CASSLRPGVRPNEKLFF
-,-,TRBJ1-2,TRBV7-9,TGTGCCAGCAGCTTACAGGGTGACTATGGCTACACCTTC,CASSLQGDYGYTF
once,-,TRBJ1-1,TRBV2,TGTGCCAGCAGACCTACGATGAACACTGAAGCTTTCTTT,CASRPTMNTEAFF
-,-,TRBJ2-3,TRBV5-1,TGCGCCAGCAGCTTGGAACTTTCCACAGATACGCAGTATTTT,CASSLELSTDTQYF
-,-,TRBJ2-2,TRBV5-1,TGCGCCAGCAGCTTGCCCGCAGGCAGTACGCGAGCCACCGGGGAGCTGTTTTTT,CASSLPAGSTRATGELFF
-,-,TRBJ1-1,TRBV27,TGTGCCAGCAGTTTATCCAGAAACACTGAAGCTTTCTTT,CASSLSRNTEAFF
-,TRBD1,TRBJ1-1,TRBV2,TGTGCCAGCACCGACATGGAGGGGGCAAGGTCTGAAGCTTTCTTT,CASTDMEGARSEAFF
-,-,TRBJ2-5,TRBV1,TGCACCAGCAGCCAAGATCGAACAGGGGGAGAGACCCAGTACTTC,CTSSQDRTGGETQYF
few,-,TRBJ2-5,TRBV9,TGTGCCAGCAGCCGGACTGGCAATGGGGAGACCCAGTACTTC,CASSRTGNGETQYF
-,-,TRBJ1-2,TRBV27,TGTGCCAGCAGTCTGACAGGTTTTGGCTATGGCTACACCTTC,CASSLTGFGYGYTF
-,TRBD1,TRBJ1-6,TRBV2,TGTGCCAGCAGTGAAGCGGGGACAGGGACCTTCAATAATTCACCCCTCCACTTT,CASSEAGTGTFNNSPLHF
-,TRBD1,TRBJ1-5,TRBV6-1,TGTGCCAGCAGTGAAACGACAGGGACTCCCTATAGCAATCAGCCCCAGCATTTT,CASSETTGTPYSNQPQHF
-,-,TRBJ2-3,TRBV5-5,TGTGCCAGCAGCTTTCAGGGTAGCACAGATACGCAGTATTTT,CASSFQGSTDTQYF
-,-,TRBJ2-7,TRBV7-3,TGTGCCAGCAGCCCTGAGTTCGGGTTCGGCGAGCAGTACTTC,CASSPEFGFGEQYF
few,-,TRBJ1-3,TRBV5-4,TGTGCCAGCGCGGACAGAGGAGGAAACACCATATATTTT,CASADRGGNTIYF
-,TRBD1,TRBJ2-5,TRBV5-1,TGCGCCAGCAGCAAGGGACAGTGGGAAGCGACCCAGTACTTC,CASSKGQWEATQYF
few,TRBD2,TRBJ2-2,TRBV6-1,TGTGCCAGCAGTGAAAGGGGTTGGACTAGCGGGAGTAGTCGCACCGGGGAGCTGTTTTTT,CASSERGWTSGSSRTGELFF
-,-,TRBJ1-1,TRBV3-1/TRBV3-2,TGTGCCAGCAGCCAAGATAGGGGGGGGAAGAGGACTGAAGCTTTCTTT,CASSQDRGGKRTEAFF
-,TRBD2,TRBJ2-7,TRBV29-1,TGCAGCGTTGAAACCGGGGGGAGCTCCTACGAGCAGTACTTC,CSVETGGSSYEQYF
-,TRBD1,TRBJ1-4,TRBV2,TGTGCCAGCAGTGAGGACAGGGTAACTGAAAAACTGTTTTTT,CASSEDRVTEKLFF
-,TRBD2,TRBJ2-5,TRBV6-5,TGTGCCAGCAGAAAAGCGGGGGCCCTTCAAGAGACCCAGTACTTC,CASRKAGALQETQYF
-,-,TRBJ1-5,TRBV19,TGTGCCAGTAGTGTCCGGGACAACAATCAGCCCCAGCATTTT,CASSVRDNNQPQHF
once,-,TRBJ1-2,TRBV27,TGTGCCAGCAGTCCCACTGGGGGGAATGGTGGCTACACCTTC,CASSPTGGNGGYTF
-,-,TRBJ2-6,TRBV7-2,TGTGCCAGCAGCTTAGCACAGGGCCTAGCTGGGGCCAACGTCCTGACTTTC,CASSLAQGLAGANVLTF